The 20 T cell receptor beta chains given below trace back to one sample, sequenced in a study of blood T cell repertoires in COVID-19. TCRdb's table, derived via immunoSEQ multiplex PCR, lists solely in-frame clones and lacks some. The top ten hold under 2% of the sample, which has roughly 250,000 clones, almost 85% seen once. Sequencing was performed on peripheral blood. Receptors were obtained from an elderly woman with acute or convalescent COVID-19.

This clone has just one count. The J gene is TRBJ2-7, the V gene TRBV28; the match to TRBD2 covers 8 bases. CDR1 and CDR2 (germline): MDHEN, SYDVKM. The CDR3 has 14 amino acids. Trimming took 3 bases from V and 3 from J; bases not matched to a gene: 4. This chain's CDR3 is CASSLSSGLYEQYF. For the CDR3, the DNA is TGTGCCAGCAGTTTGTCTAGCGGGCTCTACGAGCAGTACTTC.

The CDR3 nucleotides read TGTGCCAGCAGTTTAGGAGGGGCTGGGTCAGATACGCAGTATTTT. It is translated as CASSLGGAGSDTQYF. The V gene is TRBV28, the J gene TRBJ2-3; TRBD2 might be the D (6 bases). The CDR3 loop spans 15 amino acids. Germline V gene sequence: CDR1 MDHEN, CDR2 SYDVKM. Deletions cut 2 bases from V and 4 bases from J, with 13 bases between.

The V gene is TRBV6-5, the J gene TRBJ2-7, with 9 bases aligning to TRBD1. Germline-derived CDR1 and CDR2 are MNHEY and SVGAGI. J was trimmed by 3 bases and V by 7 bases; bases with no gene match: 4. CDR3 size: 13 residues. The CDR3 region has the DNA TGTGCCAGCATCCAGGGACAGGGCTACGAGCAGTACTTC. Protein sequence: CASIQGQGYEQYF.

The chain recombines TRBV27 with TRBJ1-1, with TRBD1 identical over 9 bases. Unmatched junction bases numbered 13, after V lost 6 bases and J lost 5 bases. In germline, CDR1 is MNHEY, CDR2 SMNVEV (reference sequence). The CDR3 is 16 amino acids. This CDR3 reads CASSALDRGMGTEAFF. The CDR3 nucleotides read TGTGCCAGCAGCGCTCTGGACAGGGGCATGGGTACTGAAGCTTTCTTT.

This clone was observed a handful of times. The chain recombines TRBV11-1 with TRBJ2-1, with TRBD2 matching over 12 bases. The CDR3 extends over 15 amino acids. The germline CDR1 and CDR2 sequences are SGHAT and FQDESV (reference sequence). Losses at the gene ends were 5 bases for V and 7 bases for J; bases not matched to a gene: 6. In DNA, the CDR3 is TGTGCCAGCAGCGAGGGACTAGCGGGCACTAATGAGCAGTTCTTC. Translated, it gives CASSEGLAGTNEQFF.

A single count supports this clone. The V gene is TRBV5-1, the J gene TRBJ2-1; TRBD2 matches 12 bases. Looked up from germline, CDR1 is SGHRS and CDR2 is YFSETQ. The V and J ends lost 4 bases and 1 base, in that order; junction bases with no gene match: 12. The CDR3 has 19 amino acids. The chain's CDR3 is CASSQDTRLAGASYNEQFF. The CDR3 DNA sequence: TGCGCCAGCAGCCAGGACACTCGACTAGCGGGAGCATCCTACAATGAGCAGTTCTTC.

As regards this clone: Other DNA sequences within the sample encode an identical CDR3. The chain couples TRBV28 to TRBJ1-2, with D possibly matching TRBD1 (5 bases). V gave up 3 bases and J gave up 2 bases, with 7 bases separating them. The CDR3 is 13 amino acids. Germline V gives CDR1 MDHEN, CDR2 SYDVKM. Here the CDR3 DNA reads TGTGCCAGCAGTTTTGGGGGGAACTATGGCTACACCTTC. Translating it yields CASSFGGNYGYTF.

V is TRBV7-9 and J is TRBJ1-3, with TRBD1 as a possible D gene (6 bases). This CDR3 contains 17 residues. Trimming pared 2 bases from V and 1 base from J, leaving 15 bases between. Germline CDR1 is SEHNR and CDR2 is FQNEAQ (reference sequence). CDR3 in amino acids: CASSLTTGRFSGNTIYF. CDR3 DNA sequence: TGTGCCAGCAGCTTAACGACAGGCCGATTTTCTGGAAACACCATATATTTT. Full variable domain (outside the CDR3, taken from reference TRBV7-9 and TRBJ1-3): DTGVSQNPRHKITKRGQNVTFRCDPISEHNRLYWYRQTLGQGPEFLTYFQNEAQLEKSRLLSDRFSAERPKGSFSTLEIQRTEQGDSAMYLCASSLTTGRFSGNTIYFGEGSWLTVV.

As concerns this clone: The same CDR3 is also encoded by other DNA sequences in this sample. Here the CDR3 DNA reads TGCAGCGTGGAACTAGCGGGAGTCACAGATACGCAGTATTTT. Protein sequence: CSVELAGVTDTQYF. This chain uses TRBV29-1 with TRBJ2-3; 11 nucleotides match TRBD2. This CDR3 spans 14 amino acids. The ends lost 6 bases at V and 2 bases at J; junction bases unmatched: 4. Germline values: CDR1 SQVTM, CDR2 ANQGSEA.

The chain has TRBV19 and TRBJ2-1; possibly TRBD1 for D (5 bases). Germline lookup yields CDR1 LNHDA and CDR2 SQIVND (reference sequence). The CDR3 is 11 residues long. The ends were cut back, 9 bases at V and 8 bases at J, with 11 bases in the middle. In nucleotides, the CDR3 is TGTGCCAGCCTAGACAGAGATGAGCAGTTCTTC. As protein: CASLDRDEQFF.

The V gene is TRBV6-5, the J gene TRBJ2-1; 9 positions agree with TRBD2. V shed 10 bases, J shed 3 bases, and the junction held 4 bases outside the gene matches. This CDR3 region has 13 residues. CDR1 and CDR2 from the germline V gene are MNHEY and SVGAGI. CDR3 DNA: TGTGCCATAATAGCGGGGGACTACAATGAGCAGTTCTTC. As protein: CAIIAGDYNEQFF.

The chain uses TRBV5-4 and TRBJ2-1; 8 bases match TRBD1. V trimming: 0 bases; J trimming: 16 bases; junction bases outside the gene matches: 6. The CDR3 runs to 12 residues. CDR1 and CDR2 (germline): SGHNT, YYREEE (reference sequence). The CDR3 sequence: CASSLGTGTYFF. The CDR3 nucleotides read TGTGCCAGCAGCTTGGGGACAGGGACGTATTTCTTC. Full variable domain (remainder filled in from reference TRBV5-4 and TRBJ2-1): ETGVTQSPTHLIKTRGQQVTLRCSSQSGHNTVSWYQQALGQGPQFIFQYYREEENGRGNFPPRFSGLQFPNYSSELNVNALELDDSALYLCASSLGTGTYFFGPGTRLTVL.

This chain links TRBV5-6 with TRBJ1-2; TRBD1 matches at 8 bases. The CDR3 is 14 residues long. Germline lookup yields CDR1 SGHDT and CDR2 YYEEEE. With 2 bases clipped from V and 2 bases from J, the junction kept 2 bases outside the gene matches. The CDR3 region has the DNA TGTGCCAGCAGCTTTCAGGGGGCGAACTATGGCTACACCTTC. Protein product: CASSFQGANYGYTF.

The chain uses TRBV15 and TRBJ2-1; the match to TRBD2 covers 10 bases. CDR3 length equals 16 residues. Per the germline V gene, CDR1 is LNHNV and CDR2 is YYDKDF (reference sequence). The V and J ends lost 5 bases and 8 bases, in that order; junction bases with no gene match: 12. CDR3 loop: CATSHPAGGLSYEQFF. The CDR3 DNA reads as TGTGCCACCAGCCATCCAGCGGGGGGGCTTAGTTATGAGCAGTTCTTC.

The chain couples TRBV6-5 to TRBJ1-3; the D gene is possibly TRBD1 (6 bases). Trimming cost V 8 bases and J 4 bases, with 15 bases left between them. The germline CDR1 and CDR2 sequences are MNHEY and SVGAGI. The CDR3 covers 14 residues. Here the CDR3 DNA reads TGTGCCAGCGGAGACAGGACGGGCGGAAACACCATATATTTT. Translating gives CASGDRTGGNTIYF.

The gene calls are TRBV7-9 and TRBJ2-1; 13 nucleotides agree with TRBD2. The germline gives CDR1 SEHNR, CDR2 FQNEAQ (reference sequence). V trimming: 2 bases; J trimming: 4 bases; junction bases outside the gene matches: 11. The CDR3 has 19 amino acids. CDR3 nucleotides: TGTGCCAGCAGCTTACGCATTACCGGGACTAGCGGGATTTACAATGAGCAGTTCTTC. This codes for CASSLRITGTSGIYNEQFF.

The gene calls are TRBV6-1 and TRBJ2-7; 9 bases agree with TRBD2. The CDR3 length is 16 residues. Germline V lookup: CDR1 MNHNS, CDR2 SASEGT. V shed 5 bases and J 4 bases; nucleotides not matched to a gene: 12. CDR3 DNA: TGTGCCAGCAGTCAAGGGGCTAGCGGGACATTGTACGAGCAGTACTTC. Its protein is CASSQGASGTLYEQYF.

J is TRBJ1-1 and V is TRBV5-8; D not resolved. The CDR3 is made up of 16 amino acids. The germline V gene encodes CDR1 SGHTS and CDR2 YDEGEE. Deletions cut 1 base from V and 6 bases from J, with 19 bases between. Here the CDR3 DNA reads TGTGCCAGCAGCTTGCTTTGGTGGTCGGCAGGCGCTGAAGCTTTCTTT. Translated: CASSLLWWSAGAEAFF. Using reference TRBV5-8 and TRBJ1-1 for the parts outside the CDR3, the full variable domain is EAGVTQSPTHLIKTRGQQATLRCSPISGHTSVYWYQQALGLGLQFLLWYDEGEERNRGNFPPRFSGRQFPNYSSELNVNALELEDSALYLCASSLLWWSAGAEAFFGQGTRLTVV.

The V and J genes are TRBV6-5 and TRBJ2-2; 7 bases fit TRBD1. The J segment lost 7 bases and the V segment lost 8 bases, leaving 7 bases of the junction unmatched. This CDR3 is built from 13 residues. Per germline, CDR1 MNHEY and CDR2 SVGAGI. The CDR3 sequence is CASDRVVGGELFF. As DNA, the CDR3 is TGTGCCAGCGACAGGGTGGTCGGCGGGGAGCTGTTTTTT.

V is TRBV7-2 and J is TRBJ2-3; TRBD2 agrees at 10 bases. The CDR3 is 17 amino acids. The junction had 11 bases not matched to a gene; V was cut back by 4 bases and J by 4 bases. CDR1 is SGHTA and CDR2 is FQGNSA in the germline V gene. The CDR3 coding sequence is TGTGCCAGCAGCTCGTATCGGTCAGCGGGGGGGCCAGATACGCAGTATTTT. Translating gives CASSSYRSAGGPDTQYF.